The 30 T cell receptor beta chains below come from one sample, sequenced in a study of T-cell reconstitution after alpha-beta-depleted transplantation in children. Researchers prepared the TCRbeta library using unique molecular identifiers, the study reports. Each CDR3 protein gets one entry after TCRdb re-called the PCR reads with MiXCR. The repertoire holds 300,000 to 400,000 distinct CDR3 sequences, roughly 15% seen once, with around 4% in the top ten. This specimen consisted of PBMCs, obtained from the stem cell graft. The receptors derive from a human donor who donated a stem cell graft to a child with Fanconi anemia.

The chain couples TRBV5-1 to TRBJ1-5; no clear D. Germline CDR1 reads SGHRS; CDR2 reads YFSETQ. The V end lost 1 base, the J end lost 3 bases, and 8 bases lay between the germline ends. The CDR3 sequence is 14 residues long. As DNA, the CDR3 is TGCGCCAGCAGCTTGATGGGTACCAATCAGCCCCAGCATTTT. It is translated as CASSLMGTNQPQHF.

This clonotype was counted only a few times. The chain couples TRBV4-3 to TRBJ2-1; 14 bases map to TRBD2. The ends lost 1 base at V and 8 bases at J; junction bases unmatched: 4. The CDR3 has 16 residues. Germline CDR1 LGHNA, CDR2 YSLEER. This CDR3 reads CASSQGLAGGPYEQFF. In DNA, the CDR3 is TGCGCCAGCAGCCAAGGACTAGCGGGGGGGCCCTATGAGCAGTTCTTC.

This clonotype was observed at least ten times. The chain is built from TRBV6-5 and TRBJ2-5, with 7 bases aligning to TRBD1. Per the germline V gene, CDR1 is MNHEY and CDR2 is SVGAGI. The CDR3 consists of 11 residues. V lost 8 bases to trimming and J lost 7 bases; unmatched junction nucleotides: 4. The CDR3 region is CASRSGGTQYF. CDR3 nucleotide sequence: TGTGCCAGCCGGTCAGGGGGGACCCAGTACTTC.

This clonotype was counted only a few times. The rearrangement joins TRBV5-4 to TRBJ2-5; either TRBD1 or TRBD2 may fit D (7 bases each). CDR1 is SGHNT, CDR2 YYREEE, per germline (reference sequence). The CDR3 contains 15 residues. Trimming cost V 6 bases and J 5 bases, with 20 bases left between them. This CDR3 reads CASTSQGGAGETQYF. DNA for the CDR3: TGTGCCAGCACCTCCCAGGGGGGGGCGGGGGAGACCCAGTACTTC.

The V gene is TRBV7-2, the J gene TRBJ1-2; D gene ambiguous. The CDR3 extends over 17 amino acids. The V and J ends lost 2 bases and 2 bases respectively, with 18 bases between them. CDR1 is SGHTA and CDR2 is FQGNSA in the germline V gene. CDR3 sequence reads: CASSLTGGAGGNYGYTF. The CDR3 DNA follows: TGTGCCAGCAGCTTAACGGGTGGTGCGGGCGGCAACTATGGCTACACCTTC.

This clonotype showed up just a few times. V gene TRBV7-8 combines with J gene TRBJ2-1, with D possibly called TRBD1 or TRBD2 (6 bases each). The germline V and J ends were trimmed by 3 bases and 7 bases, with 10 bases remaining between them. The CDR3 has 13 amino acids. Germline V gene data show CDR1 as SGHVS and CDR2 as FQNEAQ. CDR3 DNA sequence: TGTGCCAGCAGCTTGGGGGGCGAGAATGAGCAGTTCTTC. Protein sequence: CASSLGGENEQFF.

The CDR3 here is CASSEGTMTDTQYF. The CDR3 DNA reads TGTGCCAGCAGTGAGGGGACGATGACAGATACGCAGTATTTT. V and J are TRBV2 and TRBJ2-3, with D perhaps TRBD1 or TRBD2 (5 bases each). The germline V gene has CDR1 SNHLY and CDR2 FYNNEI. Between the trimmed V and J ends, which lost 3 bases and 3 bases, there was a span of 10 bases. The CDR3 runs to 14 residues.

The rearrangement joins TRBV5-5 to TRBJ1-1, with D hard to call. This CDR3 region has 10 residues. Trimming left V 7 bases short and J 4 bases short, with 5 bases between. The germline V gene encodes CDR1 SGHKS and CDR2 YYEKEE (reference sequence). The CDR3 sequence is CASGITEAFF. The CDR3 DNA is TGTGCCAGCGGGATCACTGAAGCTTTCTTT.

This chain uses TRBV9 with TRBJ1-2, with a tentative D call TRBD1 (6 bases). CDR3 length: 16 residues. V shed 3 bases and J shed 0 bases, with 15 bases lying between them. CDR1 and CDR2 from the germline V gene are SGDLS and YYNGEE. CDR3: CASSDHGGISNYGYTF. As DNA, the CDR3 is TGTGCCAGCAGCGATCATGGGGGCATTTCTAACTATGGCTACACCTTC. Complete variable domain (other parts from reference TRBV9 and TRBJ1-2): DSGVTQTPKHLITATGQRVTLRCSPRSGDLSVYWYQQSLDQGLQFLIQYYNGEERAKGNILERFSAQQFPDLHSELNLSSLELGDSALYFCASSDHGGISNYGYTFGSGTRLTVV.

This clonotype was seen a few times. The chain carries TRBV7-2 and TRBJ2-1, with D perhaps being TRBD1 or TRBD2 (7 bases each). V lost 6 bases and J 7 bases, leaving 22 bases between the germline ends. The CDR3 is 16 residues long. The germline V gene has CDR1 SGHTA and CDR2 FQGNSA. The CDR3 protein is CASSFGAGDSRNEQFF. CDR3 in DNA: TGTGCCAGCAGTTTCGGGGCGGGGGACAGCAGAAATGAGCAGTTCTTC.

This chain uses TRBV12-3 or TRBV12-4 with TRBJ1-2; TRBD1 agrees at 7 bases. With 5 bases clipped from V and 4 bases from J, the junction kept 4 bases outside the gene matches. This CDR3 is 13 amino acids long. In nucleotides, the CDR3 is TGTGCCAGCAGTCTTACAGGGGCCTATGGCTACACCTTC. Amino acids: CASSLTGAYGYTF.

Only a few counts were recorded for this clonotype. The J gene is TRBJ2-3, the V gene TRBV12-3 or TRBV12-4; D might be TRBD2 (6 bases). Trimming stripped 4 bases from V and 3 bases from J, with 17 bases between. This CDR3 is 16 amino acids long. The CDR3 DNA reads as TGTGCCAGCAGTTCTTCCCCCTGGGCGGGGACAGATACGCAGTATTTT. This translates into CASSSSPWAGTDTQYF.

This clonotype was recorded a few times. The rearrangement uses TRBV28 and TRBJ1-5; 7 bases map to TRBD1. The CDR3 is made up of 16 amino acids. The V gene end was trimmed by 3 bases and the J gene end by 6 bases; junction bases not matched to a gene: 11. Germline CDR1 and CDR2: MDHEN and SYDVKM. CDR3 coding DNA: TGTGCCAGCAGTTTCCAACAACAGGGGTTGGGTCAGCCCCAGCATTTT. It translates to CASSFQQQGLGQPQHF.

This clonotype was seen many times. The V call is TRBV9, the J call TRBJ2-1; 10 nucleotides align to TRBD1. Germline loops: CDR1 SGDLS, CDR2 YYNGEE. After removal of 2 bases from V and 8 bases from J, the junction contained 4 bases not matched to a gene. The CDR3 sequence is 14 residues long. CDR3 in DNA: TGTGCCAGCAGCGTGGGGACAGGGGTTGATGAGCAGTTCTTC. It codes for CASSVGTGVDEQFF.

The V call is TRBV5-6, the J call TRBJ2-7; no clear D gene. The CDR3 extends over 12 amino acids. From germline, CDR1 is SGHDT and CDR2 YYEEEE. The V and J ends lost 2 bases and 5 bases respectively, with 8 bases between them. CDR3 bases: TGTGCCAGCAGCTTCCTCGGCCACGAGCAGTACGTC. Its protein is CASSFLGHEQYV.

The chain has TRBV2 and TRBJ1-1; D not resolved. Trimming removed 4 bases from V and 5 bases from J, with 17 bases in between. Per the germline V gene, CDR1 is SNHLY and CDR2 is FYNNEI. The CDR3 is made up of 15 amino acids. In nucleotides, the CDR3 is TGTGCCAGCAGTGGTATTGTTAGAACTGGAACTGAAGCTTTCTTT. Encoded protein: CASSGIVRTGTEAFF.

The chain has TRBV4-3 and TRBJ2-1, with D possibly TRBD1 on 6 matching bases. Germline-derived CDR1 and CDR2 are LGHNA and YSLEER. The V end lost 1 base, the J end lost 6 bases, and 13 bases lay between the germline ends. CDR3 length equals 15 residues. The DNA for the CDR3 is TGCGCCAGCAGCCAAGCTCTCCAGGGGCTCAATGAGCAGTTCTTC. Translation: CASSQALQGLNEQFF.

The gene calls are TRBV20-1 and TRBJ2-7, with 7 bases that match TRBD1. The CDR3 covers 14 residues. With V trimmed by 2 bases and J by 2 bases, 6 bases remained unmatched. The germline V gene encodes CDR1 DFQATT and CDR2 SNEGSKA (reference sequence). The CDR3 coding sequence is TGCAGTGCTAGACCAGGGACAGACACCTACGAGCAGTACGTC. Amino acids: CSARPGTDTYEQYV.

The CDR3 nucleotides read TGTGCCTGGACCGGGGGACCGGGAAATTCACCCCTCCACTTT. This gives the protein CAWTGGPGNSPLHF. The chain links TRBV30 to TRBJ1-6, with D perhaps TRBD1 (5 bases). V lost 4 bases, J lost 7 bases, and 14 bases lay in between. There are 14 residues in the CDR3. Germline V gives CDR1 GTSNPN, CDR2 SVGIG (reference sequence).

This clonotype came up a few times. V is TRBV29-1 and J is TRBJ2-5; D remains ambiguous. The CDR3 extends over 13 amino acids. Germline V gene sequence: CDR1 SQVTM, CDR2 ANQGSEA. Trimming cost V 5 bases and J 7 bases, with 17 bases left between them. CDR3 residues: CSVQGPGPGTQYF. CDR3 nucleotides: TGCAGCGTTCAAGGACCCGGACCAGGGACCCAGTACTTC.

This clonotype was counted between two and nine times. This CDR3 is CASRAQGPCSYEQYV. CDR3 DNA sequence: TGTGCCAGCAGGGCTCAGGGGCCTTGCTCCTACGAGCAGTACGTC. The chain recombines TRBV2 with TRBJ2-7, with TRBD1 as a possible D gene (6 bases). This CDR3 region has 15 residues. V lost 6 bases and J lost 0, with 15 bases in between. Germline V gene sequence: CDR1 SNHLY, CDR2 FYNNEI.

The CDR3 loop reads CASSYLGENTEAFF. CDR3 DNA: TGTGCCAGCAGCTACCTCGGAGAGAACACTGAAGCTTTCTTT. The chain uses TRBV7-9 and TRBJ1-1, with D uncertain. V was cut by 4 bases and J by 1 base, with 10 bases left in between. Germline CDR1 reads SEHNR; CDR2 reads FQNEAQ (reference sequence). The CDR3 has 14 residues.

The CDR3 DNA follows: TGTGCCAGCAGCTTACGTGGATTGGGCGGGGAGCTGTTTTTT. Translating it yields CASSLRGLGGELFF. V usage is TRBV5-4 and J usage is TRBJ2-2; no firm D call. Germline assignment: CDR1 SGHNT and CDR2 YYREEE (reference sequence). The CDR3 covers 14 residues. Deletions cut 2 bases from V and 7 bases from J, with 12 bases between. Full variable domain (rest looked up from reference TRBV5-4 and TRBJ2-2): ETGVTQSPTHLIKTRGQQVTLRCSSQSGHNTVSWYQQALGQGPQFIFQYYREEENGRGNFPPRFSGLQFPNYSSELNVNALELDDSALYLCASSLRGLGGELFFGEGSRLTVL.

The J gene is TRBJ2-5, the V gene TRBV5-1, with 7 bases lining up with TRBD2. CDR3 length equals 17 residues. Germline V gene sequence: CDR1 SGHRS, CDR2 YFSETQ. V shed 5 bases and J 5 bases; nucleotides not matched to a gene: 18. The CDR3 sequence: CASSSSPSGARRETQYF. The DNA for the CDR3 is TGCGCCAGCAGTTCCTCACCGAGCGGGGCGCGACGGGAGACCCAGTACTTC. The entire variable domain, with the rest obtained from reference TRBV5-1 and TRBJ2-5, is as follows: KAGVTQTPRYLIKTRGQQVTLSCSPISGHRSVSWYQQTPGQGLQFLFEYFSETQRNKGNFPGRFSGRQFSNSRSEMNVSTLELGDSALYLCASSSSPSGARRETQYFGPGTRLLVL.

The V gene is TRBV18, the J gene TRBJ1-1; TRBD1 aligns across 8 bases. Germline-derived CDR1 and CDR2 are KGHSH and LQKENI. J gave up 7 bases and V 3 bases, and 10 bases lay outside the gene matches. The CDR3 runs to 15 residues. CDR3 sequence reads: CASSPPTGQGSEAFF. DNA of the CDR3: TGTGCCAGCTCACCGCCGACAGGACAGGGCAGTGAAGCTTTCTTT.

This clonotype was seen many times. V is TRBV4-3 and J is TRBJ1-3; 7 bases are a match to TRBD1. CDR1 LGHNA and CDR2 YSLEER come from the germline V gene. V trimming: 8 bases; J trimming: 3 bases; junction bases outside the gene matches: 7. The CDR3 extends over 14 amino acids. The CDR3 here is CASSPGTVGNTIYF. The CDR3 DNA follows: TGCGCCAGCTCGCCCGGGACAGTTGGAAACACCATATATTTT.

This clonotype appeared a few times. The V gene is TRBV25-1, the J gene TRBJ1-3; 9 nucleotides agree with TRBD1. V dropped 7 bases and J dropped 0; count of bases not matched to a gene: 1. This CDR3 has 14 residues. CDR1 is MGHDK and CDR2 is SYGVNS in the germline V gene. The CDR3 region is CASMTGGSGNTIYF. The CDR3 DNA follows: TGTGCCAGCATGACAGGGGGCTCTGGAAACACCATATATTTT.

A note on this clonotype: The junction differs from germline at one of its ends, possibly a read error. The chain carries TRBV3-1 and TRBJ2-7; D might be TRBD2 (7 bases). The length of the CDR3 is 13 residues. Germline V lookup: CDR1 LGHDT, CDR2 YNNKEL (reference sequence). CDR3: CASSQESGEGKNF. The CDR3 nucleotides are TGTGCCAGCAGCCAAGAGTCAGGGGAGGGTAAGAACTTC.

This clonotype was observed many times. The chain has TRBV12-3 or TRBV12-4 and TRBJ1-5; D is undetermined. Trimming shortened V by 3 bases and J by 0 bases, and 3 bases separated the two germline ends. This CDR3 comprises 13 residues. CDR3 nucleotide sequence: TGTGCCAGCAGTTTCGGTAGCAATCAGCCCCAGCATTTT. Translated, it gives CASSFGSNQPQHF.

This clonotype was detected many times. This chain uses TRBV5-5 with TRBJ1-2; D not certain. CDR1 is SGHKS, CDR2 YYEKEE, per germline (reference sequence). V was pared by 3 bases and J by 10 bases, with 16 bases between. The CDR3 runs to 13 residues. The CDR3 DNA follows: TGTGCCAGCAGCTCCTTACCCCGGGAACCCTACACCTTC. It is translated as CASSSLPREPYTF.